Below are 8 T cell receptor beta chains sequenced from a single sample in a study of blood T cell repertoires in COVID-19. The table came from immunoSEQ multiplex PCR; TCRdb's copy has only in-frame clones and leaves some out. The table shows about 120,000 clones, with roughly 80% occurring only once. Sequenced: peripheral blood. All receptors come from a man aged 70 or older with acute or convalescent COVID-19.

This chain joins TRBV7-3 and TRBJ2-3, with D maybe TRBD2 (5 bases). Germline assignment: CDR1 SGHTA and CDR2 FQGTGA. This CDR3 is built from 16 residues. The ends were cut back, 5 bases at V and 2 bases at J, with 17 bases in the middle. Here the CDR3 reads CASSAAAGPYTDTQYF. The CDR3 coding sequence is TGTGCCAGCAGCGCCGCTGCGGGTCCATACACAGATACGCAGTATTTT.

CDR3 region: CASSLKGENTEAFF. As DNA, the CDR3 is TGTGCCAGCAGTCTCAAGGGAGAGAACACTGAAGCTTTCTTT. V gene TRBV27 combines with J gene TRBJ1-1, with D hard to call. Germline V gene data show CDR1 as MNHEY and CDR2 as SMNVEV (reference sequence). Trimming cost V 5 bases and J 1 base, with 11 bases left between them. CDR3 length: 14 residues.

The CDR3 DNA is TGTGCCAGTAGTATCATAGGGACACCGAACACCGGGGAGCTGTTTTTT. As protein: CASSIIGTPNTGELFF. V and J are TRBV19 and TRBJ2-2; D might be TRBD1 (6 bases). This CDR3 spans 16 amino acids. Germline V gene sequence: CDR1 LNHDA, CDR2 SQIVND (reference sequence). Between the trimmed V and J ends, which lost 3 bases and 0 bases, there was a span of 11 bases.

The V and J genes are TRBV4-1 and TRBJ2-3; TRBD2 aligns across 10 bases. This CDR3 has 17 amino acids. Trimming took 0 bases from V and 5 from J; bases not matched to a gene: 8. The germline gives CDR1 MGHRA, CDR2 YSYEKL. CDR3 coding DNA: TGCGCCAGCAGCCAAGACAGGAGCGGGGGGGCCTTAGATACGCAGTATTTT. Amino acid sequence: CASSQDRSGGALDTQYF.

The rearrangement uses TRBV12-5 and TRBJ2-5; the D is unclear. Germline CDR1 is LGHNT and CDR2 is FRNRAP. Trimming removed 4 bases from V and 2 bases from J, with 2 bases in between. This CDR3 is built from 11 residues. CDR3 DNA sequence: TGTGCTAGTGGTTCTCAAGAGACCCAGTACTTC. Its translation is CASGSQETQYF.

This clone came up a few times. The V and J genes are TRBV24-1 and TRBJ1-2, with 8 bases fitting TRBD1. This CDR3 comprises 13 residues. Germline assignment: CDR1 KGHDR and CDR2 SFDVKD. With 6 bases clipped from V and 3 bases from J, the junction kept 2 bases outside the gene matches. The DNA for the CDR3 is TGTGCCACCAGTCAGGGACAGGACTATGGCTACACCTTC. It codes for CATSQGQDYGYTF.

In DNA, the CDR3 is TGTGCCAGCAGCACCCGTCCTCTACCCTACGAGCAGTACTTC. This gives the protein CASSTRPLPYEQYF. V and J are TRBV7-9 and TRBJ2-7; D not certain. The CDR3 length is 14 residues. Trimming removed 5 bases at V and 2 bases at J, with 13 bases between. The V gene's germline CDR1 is SEHNR and CDR2 FQNEAQ (reference sequence).

This rearrangement joins TRBV28 to TRBJ2-3, with 10 bases matching TRBD1. The V segment lost 6 bases and the J segment 4 bases; nucleotides outside the gene matches: 10. Germline V gene data show CDR1 as MDHEN and CDR2 as SYDVKM. This CDR3 comprises 16 residues. This CDR3 is CASSPGTGARSDTQYF. DNA for the CDR3: TGTGCCAGCAGCCCCGGGACAGGGGCCCGGTCAGATACGCAGTATTTT.